This paragraph covers one TCR beta chain sequence. MiXCR was run by TCRdb on the RT-PCR reads, yielding one entry per CDR3 protein. The data show almost 700,000 distinct CDR3 sequences, approximately 14% seen once. This CDR3 is 8 amino acids long. The germline gives CDR1 DFQATT, CDR2 SNEGSKA (reference sequence). V was shortened by 7 bases and J by 4 bases, with 1 base between the two germline ends. Sequencing was done on a sample of memory CD4+ T cells from blood. The chain is built from TRBV20-1 and TRBJ1-2; D not certain. The sequence was obtained from a female donor in good health, serving as a healthy control. The CDR3 loop reads CSVYGYTF. Here the CDR3 DNA reads TGCAGTGTCTATGGCTACACCTTC.